The rows below give T cell receptor beta chains drawn from one sample of a study of cytomegalovirus exposure and HLA in healthy donors. The repertoire was sequenced with immunoSEQ multiplex PCR; TCRdb's copy has only in-frame clones and lacks some. Altogether some 110,000 clones are present, about 68% being singletons, with the ten largest covering approximately 10%. Sequenced sample: PBMCs. Receptors were obtained from a woman in her forties or fifties in good health and CMV-seropositive. Both conserved end residues are part of each CDR3. D genes are given only for firm matches. Size tells how often a clone was seen (once, few, many) or the class of an expanded clone, and some rows leave it out.

d_call: TRBD1
j_call: TRBJ2-7
clone_size: -
v_call: TRBV25-1
cdr3_aa: CASSAHRDSSYEQYF
cdr3_nt: TGTGCCAGCAGTGCGCACCGGGACAGCTCCTACGAGCAGTACTTC

d_call: TRBD1
j_call: TRBJ1-6
clone_size: -
v_call: TRBV6-5
cdr3_aa: CASSGQGNSPLHF
cdr3_nt: TGTGCCAGCAGTGGACAGGGAAATTCACCCCTCCACTTT

d_call: -
j_call: TRBJ1-4
clone_size: -
v_call: TRBV7-8
cdr3_aa: CATSSWRSTNEKLFF
cdr3_nt: TGTGCCACCTCTAGTTGGAGATCAACTAATGAAAAACTGTTTTTT

d_call: TRBD1
j_call: TRBJ2-2
clone_size: -
v_call: TRBV5-1
cdr3_aa: CASSLETGDLGELFF
cdr3_nt: TGCGCCAGCAGCTTGGAGACAGGGGATCTCGGGGAGCTGTTTTTT

d_call: TRBD1
j_call: TRBJ1-1
clone_size: -
v_call: TRBV28
cdr3_aa: CASSLSGQGAEAFF
cdr3_nt: TGTGCCAGCAGTTTATCAGGACAGGGCGCTGAAGCTTTCTTT

d_call: -
j_call: TRBJ1-2
clone_size: -
v_call: TRBV27
cdr3_aa: CASYTPHWEGGYTF
cdr3_nt: TGTGCCAGCTACACACCCCACTGGGAGGGAGGCTACACCTTC

d_call: -
j_call: TRBJ1-2
clone_size: -
v_call: TRBV6-1
cdr3_aa: CASSGPTGPRGYGYTF
cdr3_nt: TGTGCCAGCAGTGGCCCCACAGGACCCAGAGGCTATGGCTACACCTTC

d_call: -
j_call: TRBJ2-7
clone_size: -
v_call: TRBV5-1
cdr3_aa: CASSLLRGGDEQYF
cdr3_nt: TGCGCCAGCAGCTTGCTCAGGGGAGGGGACGAGCAGTACTTC

d_call: -
j_call: TRBJ1-1
clone_size: few
v_call: TRBV7-9
cdr3_aa: CASSQRDGGNPEAFF
cdr3_nt: TGTGCCAGCAGCCAGAGGGACGGGGGGAATCCTGAAGCTTTCTTT

d_call: TRBD2
j_call: TRBJ2-5
clone_size: -
v_call: TRBV5-1
cdr3_aa: CASSLAVLAGTETQYF
cdr3_nt: TGCGCCAGCAGCTTGGCCGTCCTAGCGGGAACGGAGACCCAGTACTTC

d_call: TRBD1
j_call: TRBJ2-7
clone_size: few
v_call: TRBV12-5
cdr3_aa: CASARDSTYEQYF
cdr3_nt: TGTGCTAGTGCCAGGGACAGTACCTACGAGCAGTACTTC

d_call: TRBD2
j_call: TRBJ2-5
clone_size: -
v_call: TRBV7-2
cdr3_aa: CASSSGWGTSGQETQYF
cdr3_nt: TGTGCCAGCAGCTCGGGCTGGGGGACTAGCGGCCAAGAGACCCAGTACTTC

d_call: -
j_call: TRBJ1-5
clone_size: few
v_call: TRBV19
cdr3_aa: CASSRGQTSNQPQHF
cdr3_nt: TGTGCCAGTAGCCGAGGACAGACGAGCAATCAGCCCCAGCATTTT

d_call: -
j_call: TRBJ1-1
clone_size: once
v_call: TRBV2
cdr3_aa: CASSDATKITEAFF
cdr3_nt: TGTGCCAGCAGTGATGCGACAAAGATCACTGAAGCTTTCTTT

d_call: TRBD2
j_call: TRBJ2-5
clone_size: -
v_call: TRBV12-5
cdr3_aa: CASGLVTGTSGVSAQETQYF
cdr3_nt: TGTGCTAGTGGTTTGGTGACCGGGACTAGCGGGGTTTCTGCTCAAGAGACCCAGTACTTC

d_call: -
j_call: TRBJ1-2
clone_size: -
v_call: TRBV4-3
cdr3_aa: CASSQAENAGNYGYTF
cdr3_nt: TGCGCCAGCAGCCAAGCCGAGAATGCGGGTAACTATGGCTACACCTTC

d_call: -
j_call: TRBJ1-5
clone_size: few
v_call: TRBV6-1
cdr3_aa: CASIHFGNQPQHF
cdr3_nt: TGTGCCAGCATTCACTTCGGCAATCAGCCCCAGCATTTT

d_call: -
j_call: TRBJ2-4
clone_size: -
v_call: TRBV27
cdr3_aa: CASSFQPGHGNIQYF
cdr3_nt: TGTGCCAGCAGTTTCCAACCCGGACACGGAAACATTCAGTACTTC

d_call: -
j_call: TRBJ1-6
clone_size: -
v_call: TRBV30
cdr3_aa: CAWMTPGAYNSPLHF
cdr3_nt: TGTGCCTGGATGACCCCAGGCGCGTATAATTCACCCCTCCACTTT

d_call: -
j_call: TRBJ1-2
clone_size: -
v_call: TRBV5-6
cdr3_aa: CASSFWTSGYTF
cdr3_nt: TGTGCCAGCAGCTTCTGGACATCTGGCTACACCTTC

d_call: TRBD1
j_call: TRBJ1-1
clone_size: once
v_call: TRBV18
cdr3_aa: CASSQGQGDTEAFF
cdr3_nt: TGTGCCAGCTCACAAGGACAGGGGGACACTGAAGCTTTCTTT

d_call: TRBD2
j_call: TRBJ2-2
clone_size: few
v_call: TRBV7-2
cdr3_aa: CASSPRLAELNTGELFF
cdr3_nt: TGTGCCAGCAGCCCCAGACTAGCGGAACTAAACACCGGGGAGCTGTTTTTT

d_call: -
j_call: TRBJ1-1
clone_size: few
v_call: TRBV2
cdr3_aa: CASSDAGTLNTEAFF
cdr3_nt: TGTGCCAGCAGTGATGCGGGCACCTTGAACACTGAAGCTTTCTTT

d_call: TRBD1
j_call: TRBJ1-2
clone_size: -
v_call: TRBV10-3
cdr3_aa: CAISEPQQGDYGYTF
cdr3_nt: TGTGCCATCAGTGAGCCCCAACAGGGGGACTATGGCTACACCTTC

d_call: -
j_call: TRBJ2-3
clone_size: -
v_call: TRBV2
cdr3_aa: CASTSTRLRTGTASDTQYF
cdr3_nt: TGTGCCAGCACTAGTACTAGGCTCCGAACCGGAACCGCATCTGATACGCAGTATTTT

d_call: -
j_call: TRBJ2-7
clone_size: -
v_call: TRBV13
cdr3_aa: CASSFFPGQTYEQYF
cdr3_nt: TGTGCCAGCAGCTTTTTTCCAGGACAGACCTACGAGCAGTACTTC

d_call: TRBD2
j_call: TRBJ2-3
clone_size: -
v_call: TRBV18
cdr3_aa: CASSPSGRADTQYF
cdr3_nt: TGTGCCAGCTCACCCAGCGGGAGAGCAGATACGCAGTATTTT

d_call: -
j_call: TRBJ1-2
clone_size: -
v_call: TRBV30
cdr3_aa: CAWSVIRNTNYGYTF
cdr3_nt: TGTGCCTGGAGTGTCATTCGCAACACTAACTATGGCTACACCTTC

d_call: -
j_call: TRBJ2-1
clone_size: -
v_call: TRBV6-4
cdr3_aa: CASRGGGGNEQFF
cdr3_nt: TGTGCCAGCAGAGGGGGGGGCGGCAATGAGCAGTTCTTC

d_call: -
j_call: TRBJ1-2
clone_size: -
v_call: TRBV20-1
cdr3_aa: CSARSGYGYTF
cdr3_nt: TGCAGTGCTAGATCAGGGTATGGCTACACCTTC

d_call: TRBD1
j_call: TRBJ1-2
clone_size: -
v_call: TRBV28
cdr3_aa: CASSSGQGSLGYTF
cdr3_nt: TGTGCCAGCAGTTCTGGACAGGGCTCCCTGGGCTACACCTTC

d_call: TRBD1
j_call: TRBJ1-6
clone_size: -
v_call: TRBV18
cdr3_aa: CASSSEGTGGSPLHF
cdr3_nt: TGTGCCAGCTCGTCGGAGGGGACAGGGGGCTCACCCCTCCACTTT

d_call: -
j_call: TRBJ1-5
clone_size: -
v_call: TRBV6-4
cdr3_aa: CASTHRDQPQHF
cdr3_nt: TGTGCCAGCACTCACAGGGATCAGCCCCAGCATTTT

d_call: -
j_call: TRBJ2-3
clone_size: -
v_call: TRBV29-1
cdr3_aa: CSVDQQDTQYF
cdr3_nt: TGCAGCGTTGATCAACAAGATACGCAGTATTTT

d_call: -
j_call: TRBJ1-2
clone_size: -
v_call: TRBV6-5
cdr3_aa: CASRESGRVGGYTF
cdr3_nt: TGTGCCAGCAGGGAATCGGGCAGGGTAGGAGGCTACACCTTC

d_call: TRBD1
j_call: TRBJ2-7
clone_size: few
v_call: TRBV29-1
cdr3_aa: CSVKTGVSEQYF
cdr3_nt: TGCAGCGTTAAGACAGGGGTTAGCGAGCAGTACTTC

d_call: -
j_call: TRBJ1-1
clone_size: -
v_call: TRBV10-3
cdr3_aa: CAISGGDAGWAEAFF
cdr3_nt: TGTGCCATCAGTGGTGGGGACGCGGGGTGGGCTGAAGCTTTCTTT

d_call: TRBD2
j_call: TRBJ2-1
clone_size: -
v_call: TRBV4-3
cdr3_aa: CASSQERLAGLNEQFF
cdr3_nt: TGCGCCAGCAGCCAAGAGCGCCTAGCGGGTCTCAATGAGCAGTTCTTC

d_call: TRBD2
j_call: TRBJ2-3
clone_size: -
v_call: TRBV6-5
cdr3_aa: CASSAQRERTDTQYF
cdr3_nt: TGTGCCAGCAGTGCCCAGCGGGAACGCACAGATACGCAGTATTTT

d_call: -
j_call: TRBJ1-3
clone_size: few
v_call: TRBV9
cdr3_aa: CASSAPGLTSGNTIYF
cdr3_nt: TGTGCCAGCAGCGCTCCAGGCCTAACCTCTGGAAACACCATATATTTT

d_call: TRBD1
j_call: TRBJ1-4
clone_size: -
v_call: TRBV4-1
cdr3_aa: CASSPTGENEKLFF
cdr3_nt: TGCGCCAGCAGCCCTACAGGGGAGAATGAAAAACTGTTTTTT

d_call: TRBD2
j_call: TRBJ2-2
clone_size: -
v_call: TRBV30
cdr3_aa: CAGGLAGATNTGELFF
cdr3_nt: TGTGCCGGAGGACTAGCGGGAGCTACGAACACCGGGGAGCTGTTTTTT

d_call: -
j_call: TRBJ1-1
clone_size: few
v_call: TRBV5-1
cdr3_aa: CASSLYSRNTEAFF
cdr3_nt: TGCGCCAGCAGCTTGTATAGCAGGAACACTGAAGCTTTCTTT

d_call: -
j_call: TRBJ1-1
clone_size: once
v_call: TRBV5-1
cdr3_aa: CASSLKAGNTEAFF
cdr3_nt: TGCGCCAGCAGTCTCAAAGCAGGGAACACTGAAGCTTTCTTT

d_call: TRBD2
j_call: TRBJ2-5
clone_size: -
v_call: TRBV7-2
cdr3_aa: CASSLKLAGGETQYF
cdr3_nt: TGTGCCAGCAGCCTGAAACTAGCGGGAGGCGAGACCCAGTACTTC

d_call: -
j_call: TRBJ2-7
clone_size: -
v_call: TRBV7-2
cdr3_aa: CASSSNGQFYEQYF
cdr3_nt: TGTGCCAGCAGCAGTAACGGACAGTTCTACGAGCAGTACTTC

d_call: TRBD2
j_call: TRBJ2-1
clone_size: -
v_call: TRBV18
cdr3_aa: CASSPPGLAGDGDLRNEQFF
cdr3_nt: TGTGCCAGCTCACCACCGGGACTAGCGGGAGATGGGGACTTGCGGAATGAGCAGTTCTTC

d_call: -
j_call: TRBJ1-4
clone_size: -
v_call: TRBV18
cdr3_aa: CASSPILQGATNEKLFF
cdr3_nt: TGTGCCAGCTCACCTATCTTACAGGGAGCAACTAATGAAAAACTGTTTTTT

d_call: -
j_call: TRBJ2-2
clone_size: -
v_call: TRBV11-2
cdr3_aa: CASGGSPNTGELFF
cdr3_nt: TGTGCCAGCGGGGGGAGTCCGAACACCGGGGAGCTGTTTTTT

d_call: -
j_call: TRBJ1-3
clone_size: -
v_call: TRBV28
cdr3_aa: CASSKGGAKGNTIYF
cdr3_nt: TGTGCCAGCAGTAAGGGAGGAGCCAAGGGAAACACCATATATTTT